These 7 T cell receptor beta chains were all obtained from the same sample, sequenced in a study of cytomegalovirus exposure and HLA in healthy donors. The PCR had 60 Vbeta and 13 Jbeta primers. Measured with immunoSEQ multiplex PCR; TCRdb has only the in-frame clones, and not every one. The sample shows some 110,000 clones, and about 4% sits with its ten largest clones. The sequenced material came from PBMCs. These TCRs come from a man aged 30 to 39 in good health and CMV-seronegative.

The chain couples TRBV19 to TRBJ2-3; D not resolved. The CDR3 is 14 residues long. V lost 3 bases and J 1 base, leaving 8 bases between the germline ends. CDR1 and CDR2 (germline): LNHDA, SQIVND (reference sequence). The CDR3 sequence is CASSIQIGTDTQYF. DNA for the CDR3: TGTGCCAGTAGTATTCAGATTGGCACAGATACGCAGTATTTT.

The J gene is TRBJ2-7, the V gene TRBV15; the match to TRBD1 covers 9 bases. Germline CDR1 reads LNHNV; CDR2 reads YYDKDF (reference sequence). With 5 bases clipped from V and 5 bases from J, the junction kept 10 bases outside the gene matches. This CDR3 comprises 15 residues. The CDR3 region is CATSAWTGAENEQYF. The CDR3 nucleotides are TGTGCCACCAGCGCCTGGACAGGGGCAGAAAACGAGCAGTACTTC. The entire variable domain, with the rest obtained from reference TRBV15 and TRBJ2-7, is as follows: DAMVIQNPRYQVTQFGKPVTLSCSQTLNHNVMYWYQQKSSQAPKLLFHYYDKDFNNEADTPDNFQSRRPNTSFCFLDIRSPGLGDTAMYLCATSAWTGAENEQYFGPGTRLTVT.

The chain employs TRBV5-6 and TRBJ1-3, with D uncertain. Deletions cut 2 bases from V and 3 bases from J, with 6 bases between. The CDR3 sequence is 13 residues long. In germline, CDR1 is SGHDT, CDR2 YYEEEE. CDR3 in DNA: TGTGCCAGCAGCTTTACCGGTGGAAACACCATATATTTT. It translates to CASSFTGGNTIYF.

V gene TRBV19 combines with J gene TRBJ1-5; D possibly corresponds to TRBD1 (5 bases). V was clipped by 3 bases and J by 2 bases, with 11 bases between them. The CDR3 is made up of 15 amino acids. CDR1 LNHDA and CDR2 SQIVND come from the germline V gene (reference sequence). CDR3 DNA: TGTGCCAGTAGTATGGGGGGTCGAGGCAATCAGCCCCAGCATTTT. Amino acid sequence: CASSMGGRGNQPQHF.

The chain couples TRBV5-1 to TRBJ2-3, with 8 bases that match TRBD2. CDR1 and CDR2 (germline): SGHRS, YFSETQ. J was trimmed by 5 bases and V by 0 bases; bases with no gene match: 8. The CDR3 contains 16 residues. The CDR3 bases are TGCGCCAGCAGCTTGGCCGGCCGCGCGGGGGGAGATACGCAGTATTTT. Translation: CASSLAGRAGGDTQYF.

The gene calls are TRBV5-1 and TRBJ1-6; D not certain. The germline V gene encodes CDR1 SGHRS and CDR2 YFSETQ. This CDR3 spans 14 amino acids. V lost 2 bases and J 11 bases, leaving 14 bases between the germline ends. CDR3 DNA sequence: TGCGCCAGCAGCTTAGAATCTTACGGGACACCCCTCCACTTT. Its protein product is CASSLESYGTPLHF.

V and J are TRBV7-7 and TRBJ2-3; 7 bases agree with TRBD2. From germline, CDR1 is SSHAT and CDR2 FNYEAQ (reference sequence). The CDR3 is made up of 15 amino acids. Losses at the gene ends were 2 bases for V and 5 bases for J; bases not matched to a gene: 7. The CDR3 loop is CASSLLAAPLDTQYF. The CDR3 bases are TGTGCCAGCAGCTTACTAGCGGCGCCTTTAGATACGCAGTATTTT.